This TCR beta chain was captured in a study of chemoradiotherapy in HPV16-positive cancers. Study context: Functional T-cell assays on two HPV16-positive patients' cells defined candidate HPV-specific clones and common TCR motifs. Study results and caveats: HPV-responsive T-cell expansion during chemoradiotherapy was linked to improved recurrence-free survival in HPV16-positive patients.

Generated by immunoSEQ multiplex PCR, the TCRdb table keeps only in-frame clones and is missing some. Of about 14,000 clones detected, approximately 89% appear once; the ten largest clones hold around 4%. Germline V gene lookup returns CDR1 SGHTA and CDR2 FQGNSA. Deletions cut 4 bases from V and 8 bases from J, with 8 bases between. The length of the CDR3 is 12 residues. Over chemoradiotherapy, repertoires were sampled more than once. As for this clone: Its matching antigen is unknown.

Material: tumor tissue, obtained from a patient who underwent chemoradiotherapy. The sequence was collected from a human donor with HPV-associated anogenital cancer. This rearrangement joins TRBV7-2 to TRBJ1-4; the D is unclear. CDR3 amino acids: CASSSPREKLFF. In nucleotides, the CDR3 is TGTGCCAGCAGCTCCCCCCGGGAAAAACTGTTTTTT.